This T cell receptor (beta chain) was identified in a study of blood T cell repertoires in COVID-19. For the study at large: Donors in the United States, Italy and Spain gave samples during acute or convalescent COVID-19.

Produced via immunoSEQ multiplex PCR; TCRdb's table is partial and in-frame only. This sample carries around 71,000 clones, around 83% of them seen once, and the ten largest clones take approximately 28%. The CDR3 runs to 15 residues. Germline CDR1 reads LGHNA; CDR2 reads YNFKEQ. The V segment lost 5 bases and the J segment 5 bases; nucleotides outside the gene matches: 7. The rearrangement joins TRBV4-2 to TRBJ1-4, with 8 bases identical to TRBD1. This sequence originates from a man in his 70s with acute or convalescent COVID-19. Source material: peripheral blood. CDR3: CASSSNRGRNEKLFF. The CDR3, as DNA: TGTGCCAGCAGCTCAAACAGGGGGAGGAATGAAAAACTGTTTTTT.